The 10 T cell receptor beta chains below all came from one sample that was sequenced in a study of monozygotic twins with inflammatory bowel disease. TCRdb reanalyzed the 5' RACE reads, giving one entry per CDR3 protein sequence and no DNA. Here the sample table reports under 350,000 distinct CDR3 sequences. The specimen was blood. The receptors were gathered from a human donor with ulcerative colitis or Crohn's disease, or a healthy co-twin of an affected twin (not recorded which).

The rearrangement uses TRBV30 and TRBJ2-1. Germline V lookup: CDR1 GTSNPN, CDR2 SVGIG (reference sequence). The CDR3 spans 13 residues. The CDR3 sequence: CAWSRMGLNEQFF.

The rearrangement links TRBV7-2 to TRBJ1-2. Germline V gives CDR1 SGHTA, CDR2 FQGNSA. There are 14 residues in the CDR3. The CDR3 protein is CASSLAGGGYGYTF.

This chain's CDR3 is CASSLAGLNIQYF. The rearrangement uses TRBV7-2 and TRBJ2-4. CDR1 and CDR2 from the germline V gene are SGHTA and FQGNSA. The CDR3 has 13 residues.

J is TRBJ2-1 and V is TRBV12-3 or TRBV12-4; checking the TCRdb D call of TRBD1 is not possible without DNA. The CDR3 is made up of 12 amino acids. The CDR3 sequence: CASSGTTNEQFF.

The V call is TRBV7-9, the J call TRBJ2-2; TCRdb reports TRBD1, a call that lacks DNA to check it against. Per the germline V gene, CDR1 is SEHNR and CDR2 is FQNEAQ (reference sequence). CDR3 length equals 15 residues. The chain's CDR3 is CASSPVAPNTGELFF.

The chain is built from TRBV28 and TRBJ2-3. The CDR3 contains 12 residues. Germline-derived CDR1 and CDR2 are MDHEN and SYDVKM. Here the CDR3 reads CASSLGQNTQYF.

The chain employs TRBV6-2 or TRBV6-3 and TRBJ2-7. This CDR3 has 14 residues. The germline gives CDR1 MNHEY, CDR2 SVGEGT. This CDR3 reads CASRDPNHTYEQYF.

The CDR3 here is CASSQLDRNTGELFF. The rearrangement uses TRBV4-3 and TRBJ2-2. Germline CDR1 is LGHNA and CDR2 is YSLEER. The CDR3 spans 15 residues.

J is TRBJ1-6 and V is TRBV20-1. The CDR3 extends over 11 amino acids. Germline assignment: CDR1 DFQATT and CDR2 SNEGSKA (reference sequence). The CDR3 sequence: CSAPTRSPLHF.

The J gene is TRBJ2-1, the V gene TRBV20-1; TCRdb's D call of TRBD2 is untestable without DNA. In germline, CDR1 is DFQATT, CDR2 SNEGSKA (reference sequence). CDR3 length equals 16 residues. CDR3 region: CSARVAGAAHYNEQFF.